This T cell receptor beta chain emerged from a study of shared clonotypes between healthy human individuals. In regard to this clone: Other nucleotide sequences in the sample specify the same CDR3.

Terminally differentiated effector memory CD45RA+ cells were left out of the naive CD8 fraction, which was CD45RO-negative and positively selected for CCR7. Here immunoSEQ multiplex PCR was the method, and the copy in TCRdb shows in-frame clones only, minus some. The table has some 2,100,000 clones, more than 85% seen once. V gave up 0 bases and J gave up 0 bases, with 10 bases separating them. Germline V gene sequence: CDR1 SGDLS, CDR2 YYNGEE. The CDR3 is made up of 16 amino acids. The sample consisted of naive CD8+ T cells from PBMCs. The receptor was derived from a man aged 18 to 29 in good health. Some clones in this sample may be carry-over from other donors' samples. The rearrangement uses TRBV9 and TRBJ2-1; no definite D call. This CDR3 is CASSVAGGSSYNEQFF. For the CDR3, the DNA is TGTGCCAGCAGCGTAGCTGGCGGTAGCTCCTACAATGAGCAGTTCTTC.